This T cell receptor (beta chain) emerged from a study of T cells in Graves' hyperthyroidism and ophthalmopathy (dated by TCRdb to between 2018 and 2021). About the investigation overall: Peripheral blood samples were taken at initial diagnosis, before any treatment was given. A discovery cohort of 95 to 100 patients, about 40 with Graves' ophthalmopathy and 57 with stable Graves' hyperthyroidism, was used to find distinguishing TCR V-J signatures. Prospective prediction of ophthalmopathy was tested in an independent validation cohort consisting of 18 hyperthyroidism patients and approximately 16 patients who later progressed to ophthalmopathy. For training and testing, the 100 or so patients in the discovery cohort were randomly divided in a 7:3 ratio. In addition, the study compared T-cell repertoires in thyroid tissue and in blood from about 6 Graves' hyperthyroidism patients. After blood sampling, hyperthyroidism patients were treated with methimazole at a starting dose of 30 mg daily, and ophthalmopathy patients were treated with high-dose intravenous methylprednisolone. TCR Vbeta CDR3 sequencing of 135 peripheral blood samples (43 ophthalmopathy, approximately 80 hyperthyroidism and roughly 17 progressor patients) is reported in the paper. Results and caveats for the whole study, not just this receptor: No statistical method was used to fix the sample size in advance, and group allocation was not hidden from the investigators. Most expanded thyroid clonotypes (frequency above 0.001) were also detected in blood, suggesting blood repertoires may reflect thyroid immune responses. During validation, the model predicted progression to ophthalmopathy a median of about 6.5 months ahead of onset, with approximately 70% sensitivity and around 72% specificity. In cross-validation, a model built on a 13 V-J signature told ophthalmopathy apart from stable hyperthyroidism with about 90% sensitivity and 81% to 82% specificity, and in testing the same model reached 80%/75%.

Stable Graves' hyperthyroidism was defined as no progression to ophthalmopathy during 18 months of follow-up. The hyperthyroidism patients were between 18 and 65 years old and newly diagnosed, with a disease duration of less than 2 months. Exclusion was applied to patients with uncontrolled infections, other autoimmune diseases, pregnancy or lactation. Diagnoses were established on the basis of clinical symptoms, serum thyroxine and TRAb, thyroid ultrasound, and orbital computed tomography. PBMCs were isolated from about 9.2 ml of fresh peripheral blood by Ficoll-Paque density gradient centrifugation. Total RNA was extracted with Trizol reagent, and quality was checked on an Agilent 2100 Bioanalyzer. The sample holds many counts of this clonotype. The antigen it recognizes is unknown. Qualities for individual bases were not recorded, and no much larger clone is one base off. The TCR beta CDR3 regions were amplified from RNA transcripts. A first-round RT-PCR of the TCR CDR3 used the HTBI primer set with the Qiagen OneStep RT-PCR kit. Libraries were constructed in a second round of multiplex PCR, after which size selection and purification were carried out. Paired-end sequencing of the libraries was performed with 100 bp reads on an Illumina HiSeq2000. In the authors' own workflow: SOAPnuke was used to process the raw data, with reads discarded if the reads contained adapters or uncalled bases, had a mean Phred below 15, or lacked an exact constant-primer or identifier match. High-quality paired reads were merged with COPE v1.2.5, and unique nucleotide sequences were defined as clonotypes. MiTCR v1.1 was used to align clonotypes to the IMGT TRBV, TRBD and TRBJ reference segments. The analysis included only V-J combinations with a frequency above 0.0001, which together covered around 99% of the repertoires. A TCS score was defined as the ratio of F50 (clonal expansion) to E x V (chaos), with BLOSUM62-based TCRdist applied between CDR3 peptides within each V-J. Welch's t-statistics and random forest reduced roughly 540 V-J features to some 14, which were used in a naive Bayes classifier (R e1071). The public reads were run again by TCRdb, first through fastp at Q25 and then through MiXCR, and only productive beta chains were kept. Here each entry gathers all rows of one CDR3 protein and keeps the most common genes and DNA. In this record, the V and J calls reflect TCRdb's handling and not the investigators' own analysis. Across this sample there are around 180,000 distinct CDR3 sequences, with about 15% seen only once. The ten largest make up 25% to 35% of the sample.

Spanning cysteine to phenylalanine, the CDR3 consists of 15 amino acids. Only the CDR3 DNA stays, 45 bases, in frame from base 1. The CDR1 and CDR2 encoded by the germline V gene are SGHTA and FQGNSA. The junction shows trimming of 1 base on V and 3 bases on J, and the gene matches do not reach 2 bases of it. Sequencing used blood. The V gene is TRBV7-2 and the J gene is TRBJ2-7, with TRBD2 matching 11 junction bases. The sequence came from a woman in her forties or fifties with Graves' hyperthyroidism. The DNA is as follows: TGTGCCAGCAGCTTAGATACTAGCGGGGGCTACGAGCAGTACTTC. It translates as CASSLDTSGGYEQYF.